This TCR beta chain appears in the sequencing data of a study of OX40 agonist ivuxolimab in advanced cancers. Study overall: A male proportion of 82.7% was recorded, with mean age approximately 57 years and range 23 to 79.

Profiling relied on immunoSEQ multiplex PCR, and the TCRdb table lists in-frame clones only, not all of them. The sample has over 65,000 clones; about 83% are singletons. Trimming cost V 1 base and J 5 bases; bases outside gene matches: 1. CDR3 size: 14 residues. Germline loops: CDR1 SGHRS, CDR2 YFSETQ. Drawing of blood for sampling happened at baseline, at cycle 4 day 1, and at cycle 7 day 1. The clonotype comes from an adult with an advanced solid tumor such as melanoma, head and neck, liver or kidney cancer. This chain connects TRBV5-1 to TRBJ2-1, with 9 bases aligning to TRBD2. This sample comprised CD4+ or CD8+ T cells sorted from blood, obtained in a trial of the OX40 agonist ivuxolimab. CDR3 protein: CASSLLAGNNEQFF. The CDR3 DNA follows: TGCGCCAGCAGCTTGCTAGCGGGAAACAATGAGCAGTTCTTC. Based on the CDR3 plus reference TRBV5-1 and TRBJ2-1, the full variable domain is KAGVTQTPRYLIKTRGQQVTLSCSPISGHRSVSWYQQTPGQGLQFLFEYFSETQRNKGNFPGRFSGRQFSNSRSEMNVSTLELGDSALYLCASSLLAGNNEQFFGPGTRLTVL.